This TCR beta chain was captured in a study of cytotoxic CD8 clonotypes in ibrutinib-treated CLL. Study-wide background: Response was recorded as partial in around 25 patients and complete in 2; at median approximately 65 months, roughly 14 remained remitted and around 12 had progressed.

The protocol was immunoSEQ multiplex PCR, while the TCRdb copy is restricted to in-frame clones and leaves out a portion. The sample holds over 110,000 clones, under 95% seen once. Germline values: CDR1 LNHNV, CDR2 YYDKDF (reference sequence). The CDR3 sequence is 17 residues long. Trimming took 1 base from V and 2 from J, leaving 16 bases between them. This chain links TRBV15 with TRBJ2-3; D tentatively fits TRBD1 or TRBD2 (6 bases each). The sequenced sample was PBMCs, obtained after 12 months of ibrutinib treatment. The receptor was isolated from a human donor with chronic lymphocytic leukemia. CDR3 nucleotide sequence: TGTGCCACCAGCAGAGTAAGGGGGGCTAGAGTCACAGATACGCAGTATTTT. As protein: CATSRVRGARVTDTQYF.